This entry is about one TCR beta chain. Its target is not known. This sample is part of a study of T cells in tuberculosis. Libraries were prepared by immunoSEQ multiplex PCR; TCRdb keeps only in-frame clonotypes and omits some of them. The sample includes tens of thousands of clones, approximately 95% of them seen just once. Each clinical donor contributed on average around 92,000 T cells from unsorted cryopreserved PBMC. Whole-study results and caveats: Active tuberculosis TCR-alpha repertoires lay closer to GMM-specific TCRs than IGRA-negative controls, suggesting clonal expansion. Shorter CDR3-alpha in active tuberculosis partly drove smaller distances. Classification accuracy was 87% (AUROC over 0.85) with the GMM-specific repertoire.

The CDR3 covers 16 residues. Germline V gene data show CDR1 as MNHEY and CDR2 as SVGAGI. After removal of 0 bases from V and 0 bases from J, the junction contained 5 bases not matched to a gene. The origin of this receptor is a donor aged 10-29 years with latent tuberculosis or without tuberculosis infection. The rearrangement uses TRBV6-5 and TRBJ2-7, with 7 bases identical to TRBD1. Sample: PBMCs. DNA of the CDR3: TGTGCCAGCAGTTACTCCGCCGGGACAGTCTCCTACGAGCAGTACTTC. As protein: CASSYSAGTVSYEQYF.